This is a list of T cell receptor beta chains from one sample in a study of control samples from healthy donors and cancer patients. Assay: immunoSEQ multiplex PCR; the TCRdb copy retains only in-frame clones and omits some. Among about 180,000 clones listed, 90% were seen once. The sample comprised blood. These TCRs come from a woman in her forties or fifties in good health. CDR3s include the opening cysteine and the closing phenylalanine or tryptophan. Fields, in order: CDR3 DNA, CDR3 protein, D gene, J gene, clone size, V gene. The D gene is left open where the match is weak. Expanded clones are given a class, and other clones once, few, many or no size at all.

CDR3 DNA: TGTGCCAGCAGCGTAGGAGGCCTCTCTGGAAACACCATATATTTT
CDR3 protein: CASSVGGLSGNTIYF
D gene: .
J gene: TRBJ1-3
clone size: once
V gene: TRBV9

CDR3 DNA: TGCGCCAGCAGCTTGGGGACTAGCCCCTACGAGCAGTACTTC
CDR3 protein: CASSLGTSPYEQYF
D gene: TRBD2
J gene: TRBJ2-7
clone size: .
V gene: TRBV5-1

CDR3 DNA: TGTGCCGGCAACAGGGGGTGGGAGACCCAGTACTTC
CDR3 protein: CAGNRGWETQYF
D gene: TRBD1
J gene: TRBJ2-5
clone size: .
V gene: TRBV2

CDR3 DNA: TGTGCCAGCAGCGCCATGGGGGGGCACACTGAAGCTTTCTTT
CDR3 protein: CASSAMGGHTEAFF
D gene: .
J gene: TRBJ1-1
clone size: .
V gene: TRBV3-1/TRBV3-2

CDR3 DNA: TGTGCCAGCAGAACTATCAACCGGGCGAACACTGAAGCTTTCTTT
CDR3 protein: CASRTINRANTEAFF
D gene: .
J gene: TRBJ1-1
clone size: .
V gene: TRBV28

CDR3 DNA: TGTGCCAGCAGTCCGGATCGGTTCGGCTACACCTTC
CDR3 protein: CASSPDRFGYTF
D gene: .
J gene: TRBJ1-2
clone size: .
V gene: TRBV28

CDR3 DNA: TGTGCCAGCAGTTTCTTTTGGTCCGGACAGGGAACCGGGGAGCTGTTTTTT
CDR3 protein: CASSFFWSGQGTGELFF
D gene: TRBD1
J gene: TRBJ2-2
clone size: .
V gene: TRBV28

CDR3 DNA: TGCGCCAGCAGCCCCGACGGTTGGGGGTACCCGGGCAATCAGCCCCAGCATTTT
CDR3 protein: CASSPDGWGYPGNQPQHF
D gene: .
J gene: TRBJ1-5
clone size: .
V gene: TRBV5-1

CDR3 DNA: TGTGCCAGCAGCTTAATTAACAGATTCAACTATGGCTACACCTTC
CDR3 protein: CASSLINRFNYGYTF
D gene: .
J gene: TRBJ1-2
clone size: .
V gene: TRBV7-2

CDR3 DNA: TGTGCCACCAGCAGAGTAGCTGAGAACACTGAAGCTTTCTTT
CDR3 protein: CATSRVAENTEAFF
D gene: .
J gene: TRBJ1-1
clone size: .
V gene: TRBV15

CDR3 DNA: TGCGCCAGCAGCCAAGGAGGCGGGGGGGCCCCAGATACGCAGTATTTT
CDR3 protein: CASSQGGGGAPDTQYF
D gene: TRBD2
J gene: TRBJ2-3
clone size: .
V gene: TRBV4-3

CDR3 DNA: TGTGCCACCAGACGGGACGGTGTGGGGTTTAACTATGGCTACACCTTC
CDR3 protein: CATRRDGVGFNYGYTF
D gene: .
J gene: TRBJ1-2
clone size: .
V gene: TRBV27

CDR3 DNA: TGTGCCAGCAGCTTGGGGGAGAACCCAGGCTGCAATGAGCAGTTCTTC
CDR3 protein: CASSLGENPGCNEQFF
D gene: .
J gene: TRBJ2-1
clone size: .
V gene: TRBV5-4

CDR3 DNA: TGCGCCAGCAGCCTGGGACAGGGTGGTGAAAAACTGTTTTTT
CDR3 protein: CASSLGQGGEKLFF
D gene: TRBD1
J gene: TRBJ1-4
clone size: .
V gene: TRBV5-1

CDR3 DNA: TGCGCCAGCAGCTTGGAGGGTACTAACTATGGCTACACCTTC
CDR3 protein: CASSLEGTNYGYTF
D gene: .
J gene: TRBJ1-2
clone size: .
V gene: TRBV5-1

CDR3 DNA: TGCGCCAGCAGCTTAGGGAACCCTGACGAGCAGTACTTC
CDR3 protein: CASSLGNPDEQYF
D gene: .
J gene: TRBJ2-7
clone size: .
V gene: TRBV5-1

CDR3 DNA: TGTGCCAGTAGTTATTTGACAGGTACTATGAACACTGAAGCTTTCTTT
CDR3 protein: CASSYLTGTMNTEAFF
D gene: .
J gene: TRBJ1-1
clone size: .
V gene: TRBV19

CDR3 DNA: TGCGCCAGCAGCTTGGTTGCAGTCCGCCAAGAGACCCAGTACTTC
CDR3 protein: CASSLVAVRQETQYF
D gene: .
J gene: TRBJ2-5
clone size: .
V gene: TRBV5-1

CDR3 DNA: TGTGCCAGCACCCGGGACTCGCTTCTTATTGCGCCCCAGCATTTT
CDR3 protein: CASTRDSLLIAPQHF
D gene: .
J gene: TRBJ1-5
clone size: .
V gene: TRBV19

CDR3 DNA: TGTGCCAGCAGTCTGAGGACGGGATACGAGCAGTACTTC
CDR3 protein: CASSLRTGYEQYF
D gene: .
J gene: TRBJ2-7
clone size: .
V gene: TRBV12-3/TRBV12-4

CDR3 DNA: TGTGCCAGCTCACCGGACATTAACTATGGCTACACCTTC
CDR3 protein: CASSPDINYGYTF
D gene: .
J gene: TRBJ1-2
clone size: .
V gene: TRBV18

CDR3 DNA: TGTGCCAGCAGCCCATCCCGGACAGGGCTTCGCACAGATACGCAGTATTTT
CDR3 protein: CASSPSRTGLRTDTQYF
D gene: TRBD1
J gene: TRBJ2-3
clone size: few
V gene: TRBV7-2

CDR3 DNA: TGTGCCAGCAGCTTAGATGGGGGGAGGCGTTACGAGCAGTACTTC
CDR3 protein: CASSLDGGRRYEQYF
D gene: .
J gene: TRBJ2-7
clone size: .
V gene: TRBV11-2

CDR3 DNA: TGTGCCAGCAGTTACAGGGTAACCTACGAGCAGTACTTC
CDR3 protein: CASSYRVTYEQYF
D gene: .
J gene: TRBJ2-7
clone size: once
V gene: TRBV6-5

CDR3 DNA: TGTGCCAGCAGCAGGGACCCTGGGGCCAACGTCCTGACTTTC
CDR3 protein: CASSRDPGANVLTF
D gene: .
J gene: TRBJ2-6
clone size: .
V gene: TRBV6-4